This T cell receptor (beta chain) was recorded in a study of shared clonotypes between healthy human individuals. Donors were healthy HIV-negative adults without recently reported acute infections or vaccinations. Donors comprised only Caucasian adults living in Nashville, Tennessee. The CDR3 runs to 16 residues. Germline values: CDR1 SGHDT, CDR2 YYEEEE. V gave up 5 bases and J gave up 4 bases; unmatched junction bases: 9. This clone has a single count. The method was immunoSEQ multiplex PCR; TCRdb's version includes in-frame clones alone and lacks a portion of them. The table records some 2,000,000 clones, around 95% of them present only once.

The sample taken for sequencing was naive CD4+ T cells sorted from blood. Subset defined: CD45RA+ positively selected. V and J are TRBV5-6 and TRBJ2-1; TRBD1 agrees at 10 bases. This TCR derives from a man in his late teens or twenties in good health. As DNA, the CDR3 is TGTGCCAGCAGATTCTCAGGGACAGGGGTATACAATGAGCAGTTCTTC. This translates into CASRFSGTGVYNEQFF.